These 27 T cell receptor beta chains were sequenced from one sample in a study of identical twins. Each CDR3 protein is one row after TCRdb ran MiXCR on the 5' RACE reads. The sample yields some 730,000 distinct CDR3 sequences, about 20% seen once. This sample was also put to use in a study of T cells expressing NK-cell markers.

Source material: PBMCs. The receptors shown here come from a woman between 18 and 29 years old in good health.

The chain joins TRBV29-1 to TRBJ2-7; D is undetermined. V was cut by 4 bases and J by 2 bases, with 15 bases left in between. The CDR3 has 14 amino acids. The germline gives CDR1 SQVTM, CDR2 ANQGSEA. The CDR3 spells CSVANSQVTYEQYF. The CDR3 region has the DNA TGCAGCGTTGCTAACTCGCAGGTTACCTACGAGCAGTACTTC.

The chain recombines TRBV7-3 with TRBJ2-5; 8 bases are shared with TRBD1. CDR3 size: 18 residues. The V segment lost 2 bases and the J segment 5 bases; nucleotides outside the gene matches: 16. Germline V gives CDR1 SGHTA, CDR2 FQGTGA. CDR3 in DNA: TGTGCCAGCAGCTTATTAGGTCAGGGGCAGGGGGCAATGGAGACCCAGTACTTC. Translated, it gives CASSLLGQGQGAMETQYF. The complete variable domain, with remaining parts taken from reference TRBV7-3 and TRBJ2-5, reads GAGVSQTPSNKVTEKGKYVELRCDPISGHTALYWYRQSLGQGPEFLIYFQGTGAADDSGLPNDRFFAVRPEGSVSTLKIQRTERGDSAVYLCASSLLGQGQGAMETQYFGPGTRLLVL.

The CDR3 DNA is TGCAGTGCTAGAGGGACTAGCGGGAGGCACGGGGAGGAGACCCAGTACTTC. Its protein is CSARGTSGRHGEETQYF. The gene calls are TRBV20-1 and TRBJ2-5, with 14 bases aligning to TRBD2. V lost 1 base to trimming and J lost 5 bases; unmatched junction nucleotides: 9. Germline loops: CDR1 DFQATT, CDR2 SNEGSKA (reference sequence). The length of the CDR3 is 17 residues.

A few counts support this clonotype. The chain employs TRBV6-5 and TRBJ2-1, with TRBD2 matching 13 bases. Germline values: CDR1 MNHEY, CDR2 SVGAGI. The CDR3 runs to 16 residues. The ends lost 3 bases at V and 7 bases at J; junction bases unmatched: 6. The CDR3 nucleotides are TGTGCCAGCAGTTATGCCGGGACTAGCGGGATAAATGAGCAGTTCTTC. Protein: CASSYAGTSGINEQFF.

The V gene is TRBV5-1, the J gene TRBJ1-2; no definite D call. The CDR3 is made up of 13 amino acids. Trimming pared 1 base from V and 2 bases from J, leaving 6 bases between. Germline loops: CDR1 SGHRS, CDR2 YFSETQ. In DNA form, the CDR3 reads TGCGCCAGCAGCTTGCGACAAAACTATGGCTACACCTTC. Its protein is CASSLRQNYGYTF.

The count of this clonotype is one. The chain couples TRBV6-5 to TRBJ2-7; D tentatively fits TRBD1 or TRBD2 (5 bases each). Trimming removed 0 bases from V and 6 bases from J, with 18 bases in between. Germline lookup yields CDR1 MNHEY and CDR2 SVGAGI. There are 16 residues in the CDR3. The CDR3 sequence is CASSYSIGDGVAEQYF. CDR3 coding DNA: TGTGCCAGCAGTTACTCGATAGGGGACGGGGTTGCCGAGCAGTACTTC.

This clonotype came up a few times. A much larger clone differs from this one at a single base, so this may be a read error. The chain is built from TRBV7-9 and TRBJ2-1; 9 bases agree with TRBD2. V dropped 1 base and J dropped 6; count of bases not matched to a gene: 1. Germline V lookup: CDR1 SEHNR, CDR2 FQNEAQ (reference sequence). CDR3 length: 14 amino acids. CDR3 amino acids: CASSLGTSVNEQFF. Written as DNA, the CDR3 is TGTGCCAGCAGCTTAGGGACTAGCGTCAATGAGCAGTTCTTC.

This clonotype came up a few times. The chain joins TRBV6-2 or TRBV6-3 to TRBJ1-1; a possible D gene is TRBD1 (5 bases). V dropped 1 base and J dropped 5 bases, with 8 bases sitting between them. The CDR3 loop spans 13 amino acids. Germline CDR1 reads MNHEY; CDR2 reads SVGEGT. The CDR3 loop is CASSYLGETEAFF. DNA of the CDR3: TGTGCCAGCAGTTACTTGGGGGAAACTGAAGCTTTCTTT.

This clonotype has only a few counts. The chain joins TRBV24-1 to TRBJ2-7; the match to TRBD2 covers 7 bases. The CDR3 loop spans 14 amino acids. Losses at the gene ends were 5 bases for V and 1 base for J; bases not matched to a gene: 4. Germline-derived CDR1 and CDR2 are KGHDR and SFDVKD. CDR3 bases: TGTGCCACCAGTGCTTGGGGGGGTTCCTACGAGCAGTACTTC. The encoded protein is CATSAWGGSYEQYF.

This clonotype was observed a few times. V usage is TRBV30 and J usage is TRBJ2-1, with 7 positions matching TRBD2. The trim removed 7 bases at V and 9 bases at J, leaving 6 bases unmatched. Germline assignment: CDR1 GTSNPN and CDR2 SVGIG (reference sequence). The CDR3 consists of 11 residues. The CDR3 here is CASREGTEQFF. The CDR3 nucleotides read TGTGCCTCCAGGGAGGGCACTGAGCAGTTCTTC.

The table lists this clonotype with a few counts. The chain couples TRBV7-9 to TRBJ2-5, with TRBD2 as a possible D gene (5 bases). Looked up from germline, CDR1 is SEHNR and CDR2 is FQNEAQ (reference sequence). V was trimmed by 0 bases and J by 5 bases, leaving 13 bases between them. The CDR3 has 15 residues. The CDR3 protein is CASSLAVRDRETQYF. CDR3 coding DNA: TGTGCCAGCAGCTTAGCAGTGAGGGATCGGGAGACCCAGTACTTC.

This chain links TRBV20-1 with TRBJ1-1; no definite D call. The V end lost 6 bases, the J end lost 1 base, and 9 bases lay between the germline ends. Germline V gene data show CDR1 as DFQATT and CDR2 as SNEGSKA (reference sequence). This CDR3 has 12 amino acids. The CDR3 DNA sequence: TGCAGTGCAGGGAGGAGGAACACTGAAGCTTTCTTT. This encodes CSAGRRNTEAFF.

This clonotype was counted a few times. The chain carries TRBV12-3 or TRBV12-4 and TRBJ1-2; D not resolved. CDR3 length equals 16 residues. Trimming left V 5 bases short and J 6 bases short, with 22 bases between. The CDR3 DNA sequence: TGTGCCAGCAGTCCCGCCCCGTTAAGGAGTTTCGATGGCTACACCTTC. Its protein product is CASSPAPLRSFDGYTF.

This clonotype was counted only a few times. The V gene is TRBV12-3 or TRBV12-4, the J gene TRBJ2-1; D remains ambiguous. V lost 7 bases and J 0 bases, leaving 10 bases between the germline ends. The CDR3 is 14 residues long. The CDR3, as DNA: TGTGCCAGCATGAAGGGCAGCTCCTACAATGAGCAGTTCTTC. Encoded protein: CASMKGSSYNEQFF.

This chain joins TRBV29-1 and TRBJ2-5; the match to TRBD2 covers 13 bases. Trimming removed 6 bases from V and 3 bases from J; junction bases left unmatched: 10. Germline loops: CDR1 SQVTM, CDR2 ANQGSEA. The CDR3 extends over 16 amino acids. The CDR3 reads CSVERTSGGPEETQYF. Written as DNA, the CDR3 is TGCAGCGTCGAGAGGACTAGCGGGGGCCCGGAAGAGACCCAGTACTTC.

The V gene is TRBV29-1, the J gene TRBJ2-7; D is possibly TRBD1 (6 bases). This CDR3 is built from 14 residues. The V and J ends lost 6 bases and 1 base respectively, with 16 bases between them. Germline V gives CDR1 SQVTM, CDR2 ANQGSEA. The CDR3 sequence: CSVKHRVKSYEQYF. DNA for the CDR3: TGCAGCGTCAAGCACAGGGTAAAATCCTACGAGCAGTACTTC.

The genes are TRBV12-3 or TRBV12-4 and TRBJ2-5, with D maybe TRBD1 (6 bases). Trimming pared 5 bases from V and 3 bases from J, leaving 19 bases between. This CDR3 has 16 residues. CDR3 sequence (DNA): TGTGCCAGCAGTCCACGATCCCAGGGGTTGGAAGAGACCCAGTACTTC. It is translated as CASSPRSQGLEETQYF.

The chain links TRBV20-1 to TRBJ2-1, with D perhaps matching TRBD2 (5 bases). Deletions cut 6 bases from V and 12 bases from J, with 15 bases between. Germline V gives CDR1 DFQATT, CDR2 SNEGSKA (reference sequence). This CDR3 comprises 11 residues. CDR3 DNA sequence: TGCAGTGCGGAGGACGTGTCTCGGCAGTTCTTC. This gives the protein CSAEDVSRQFF.

This clonotype has only a few counts. The J gene is TRBJ2-7, the V gene TRBV12-3 or TRBV12-4; 9 bases match TRBD2. This CDR3 has 14 amino acids. The V segment lost 6 bases and the J segment 3 bases; nucleotides outside the gene matches: 6. CDR3 residues: CASSPRAGGYEQYF. DNA of the CDR3: TGTGCCAGCAGCCCCAGAGCGGGAGGCTACGAGCAGTACTTC.

V gene TRBV5-1 combines with J gene TRBJ1-1; tentatively, D is TRBD1 (5 bases). CDR3 size: 13 residues. Trimming shortened V by 4 bases and J by 7 bases, and 14 bases separated the two germline ends. Germline loops: CDR1 SGHRS, CDR2 YFSETQ. CDR3 sequence: CASSLEAGLEAFF. CDR3 nucleotide sequence: TGCGCCAGCAGCCTCGAAGCGGGGCTTGAAGCTTTCTTT.

This clonotype has just a few counts. V is TRBV10-3 and J is TRBJ1-4; no reliable D call. The germline V and J ends were trimmed by 3 bases and 3 bases, with 14 bases remaining between them. Germline V gene lookup returns CDR1 ENHRY and CDR2 SYGVKD. The CDR3 totals 16 residues. CDR3 loop: CAISDSVHRANEKLFF. The CDR3 DNA follows: TGTGCCATCAGTGATAGCGTCCATCGGGCTAATGAAAAACTGTTTTTT.

The chain carries TRBV20-1 and TRBJ2-3; 7 nucleotides align to TRBD1. Trimming removed 0 bases from V and 2 bases from J; junction bases left unmatched: 8. The CDR3 sequence is 16 residues long. Germline V CDR1 and CDR2: DFQATT, SNEGSKA (reference sequence). The CDR3 spells CSARDVRQGPTDTQYF. CDR3 DNA sequence: TGCAGTGCTAGAGATGTGAGACAGGGCCCCACAGATACGCAGTATTTT.

The rearrangement joins TRBV12-3 or TRBV12-4 to TRBJ2-3; maybe TRBD2 (5 bases). This CDR3 contains 14 residues. V lost 1 base, J lost 4 bases, and 9 bases lay in between. The CDR3 sequence: CASSLGKGADTQYF. CDR3 DNA: TGTGCCAGCAGTTTAGGAAAGGGAGCAGATACGCAGTATTTT.

Only a few counts were recorded for this clonotype. The rearrangement joins TRBV30 to TRBJ2-1, with 7 bases matching TRBD2. The trim removed 6 bases at V and 12 bases at J, leaving 14 bases unmatched. The CDR3 runs to 13 residues. CDR1 GTSNPN and CDR2 SVGIG come from the germline V gene (reference sequence). CDR3 bases: TGTGCCTGTAAGACTAGCTCCCGGAGGTGGCAGTTCTTC. Residues: CACKTSSRRWQFF.

Remarks on this clonotype: At one boundary the junction diverges from the germline segment, which might be a read error. J is TRBJ2-2 and V is TRBV4-3; the match to TRBD2 covers 7 bases. Looked up from germline, CDR1 is LGHNA and CDR2 is YSLEER. This CDR3 spans 17 amino acids. This CDR3 is CASSPSGTAANTGVLFF. DNA of the CDR3: TGCGCCAGCAGCCCTAGCGGTACAGCAGCGAACACCGGGGTGCTGTTTTTT.

The chain employs TRBV6-5 and TRBJ2-7; 8 bases agree with TRBD1. The germline gives CDR1 MNHEY, CDR2 SVGAGI. CDR3 length: 14 amino acids. V lost 6 bases and J lost 10; bases outside the gene matches: 14. In DNA form, the CDR3 reads TGTGCCAGCAGGTTAGGACAGGGAGCCTACGTACAGTACTTC. Its protein is CASRLGQGAYVQYF.

This clonotype was found once. The chain is built from TRBV24-1 and TRBJ2-5; TRBD1 agrees at 9 bases. After removal of 9 bases from V and 5 bases from J, the junction contained 6 bases not matched to a gene. Germline V CDR1 and CDR2: KGHDR, SFDVKD. The CDR3 extends over 13 amino acids. The CDR3 coding sequence is TGTGCCACCCAGGACAGGGGAGGGGAGACCCAGTACTTC. Translated, it gives CATQDRGGETQYF.